This T cell receptor (beta chain) stems from a study of cytomegalovirus exposure and HLA in healthy donors. It was with 60 Vbeta and 13 Jbeta primers that the PCR ran. Produced via immunoSEQ multiplex PCR; TCRdb's table is partial and in-frame only. The data contain some 180,000 clones, around four fifths of them singletons. From germline, CDR1 is SEHNR and CDR2 FQNEAQ (reference sequence). Trimming took off 2 bases at V and 0 bases at J, with 8 bases between the two ends. CDR3 length: 14 residues. The chain combines TRBV7-9 with TRBJ2-7; a weak D match, TRBD2 (6 bases). The receptor was derived from a man aged 18 to 35 in good health and CMV-seronegative. The sample taken for sequencing was PBMCs. The CDR3 spells CASSLTSSSYEQYF. The CDR3 region has the DNA TGTGCCAGCAGCTTAACTAGCAGCTCCTACGAGCAGTACTTC.